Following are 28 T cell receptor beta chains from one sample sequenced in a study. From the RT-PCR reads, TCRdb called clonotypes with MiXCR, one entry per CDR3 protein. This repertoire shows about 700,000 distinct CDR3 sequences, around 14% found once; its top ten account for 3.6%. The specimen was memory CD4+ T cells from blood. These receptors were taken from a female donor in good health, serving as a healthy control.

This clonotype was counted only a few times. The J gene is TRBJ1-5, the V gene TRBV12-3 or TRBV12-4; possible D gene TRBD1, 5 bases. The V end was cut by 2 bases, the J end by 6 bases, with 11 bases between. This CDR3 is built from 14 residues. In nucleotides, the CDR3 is TGTGCCAGCAGTTTATCGGAGGGGAGTCAGCCCCAGCATTTT. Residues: CASSLSEGSQPQHF.

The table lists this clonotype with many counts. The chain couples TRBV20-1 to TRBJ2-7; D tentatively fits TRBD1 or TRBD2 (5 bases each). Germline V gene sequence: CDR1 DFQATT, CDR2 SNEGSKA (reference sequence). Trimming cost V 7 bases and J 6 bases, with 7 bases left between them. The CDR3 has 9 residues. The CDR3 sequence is CSGGREQYF. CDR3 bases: TGCAGTGGGGGACGCGAGCAGTACTTC.

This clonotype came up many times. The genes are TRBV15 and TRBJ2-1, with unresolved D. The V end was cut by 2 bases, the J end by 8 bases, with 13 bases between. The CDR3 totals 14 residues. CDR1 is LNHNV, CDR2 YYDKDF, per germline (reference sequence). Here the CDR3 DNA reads TGTGCCACCAGCAGATCCCAGGACCTGGATGAGCAGTTCTTC. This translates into CATSRSQDLDEQFF.

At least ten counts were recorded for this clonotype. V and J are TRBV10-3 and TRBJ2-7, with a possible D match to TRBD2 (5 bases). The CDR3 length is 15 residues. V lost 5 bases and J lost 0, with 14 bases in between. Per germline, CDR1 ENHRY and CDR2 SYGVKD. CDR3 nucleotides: TGTGCCATCAGTCGTGGGGTAGCGAACTCCTACGAGCAGTACTTC. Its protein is CAISRGVANSYEQYF.

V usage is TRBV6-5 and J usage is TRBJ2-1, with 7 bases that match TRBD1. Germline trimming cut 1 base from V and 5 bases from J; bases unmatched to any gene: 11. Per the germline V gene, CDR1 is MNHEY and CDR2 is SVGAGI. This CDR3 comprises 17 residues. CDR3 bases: TGTGCCAGCAGTTACTTAACGACAGGGAAATTTCACAATGAGCAGTTCTTC. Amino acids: CASSYLTTGKFHNEQFF.

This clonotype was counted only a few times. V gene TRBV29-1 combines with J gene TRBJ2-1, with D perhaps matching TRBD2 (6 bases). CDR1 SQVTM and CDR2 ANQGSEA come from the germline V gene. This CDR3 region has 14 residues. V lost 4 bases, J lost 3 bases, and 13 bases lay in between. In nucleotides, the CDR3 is TGCAGCGTTGCTGAGCGGGCTGACTACAATGAGCAGTTCTTC. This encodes CSVAERADYNEQFF.

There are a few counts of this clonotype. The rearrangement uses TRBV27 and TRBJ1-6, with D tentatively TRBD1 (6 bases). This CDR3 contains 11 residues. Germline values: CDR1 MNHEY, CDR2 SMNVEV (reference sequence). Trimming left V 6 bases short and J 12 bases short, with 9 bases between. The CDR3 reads CASSRGRPLHF. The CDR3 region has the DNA TGTGCCAGCAGCAGGGGTCGACCCCTCCACTTT.

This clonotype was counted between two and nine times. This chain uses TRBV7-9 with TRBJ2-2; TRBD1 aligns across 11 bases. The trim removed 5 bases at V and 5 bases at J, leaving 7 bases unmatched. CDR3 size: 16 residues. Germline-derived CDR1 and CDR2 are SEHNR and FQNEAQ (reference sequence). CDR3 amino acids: CASSPGTGGVTGELFF. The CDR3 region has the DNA TGTGCCAGCAGCCCAGGGACAGGGGGAGTAACCGGGGAGCTGTTTTTT.

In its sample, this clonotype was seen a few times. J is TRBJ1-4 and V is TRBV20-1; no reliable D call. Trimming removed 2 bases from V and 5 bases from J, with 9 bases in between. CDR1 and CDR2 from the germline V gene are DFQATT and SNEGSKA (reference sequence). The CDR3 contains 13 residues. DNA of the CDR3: TGCAGTGCTAGAACTGGCCCCAATGAAAAACTGTTTTTT. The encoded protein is CSARTGPNEKLFF.

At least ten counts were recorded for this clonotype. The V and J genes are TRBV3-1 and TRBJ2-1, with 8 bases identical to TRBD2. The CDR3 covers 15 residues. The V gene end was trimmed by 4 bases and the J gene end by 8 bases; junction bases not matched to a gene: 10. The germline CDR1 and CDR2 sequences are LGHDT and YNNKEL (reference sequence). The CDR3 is CASSRGRTSGDEQFF. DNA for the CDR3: TGTGCCAGCAGCCGAGGGAGAACTAGCGGTGATGAGCAGTTCTTC.

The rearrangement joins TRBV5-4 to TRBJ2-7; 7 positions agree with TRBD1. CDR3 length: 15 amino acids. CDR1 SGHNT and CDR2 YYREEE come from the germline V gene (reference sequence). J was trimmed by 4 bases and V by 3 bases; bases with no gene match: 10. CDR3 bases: TGTGCCAGCAGCTCAACGACAGGGATCCTGTACGAGCAGTACTTC. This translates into CASSSTTGILYEQYF.

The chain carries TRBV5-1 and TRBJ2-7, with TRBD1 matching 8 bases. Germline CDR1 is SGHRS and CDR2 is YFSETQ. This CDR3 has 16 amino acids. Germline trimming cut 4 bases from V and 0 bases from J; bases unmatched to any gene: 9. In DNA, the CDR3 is TGCGCCAGCAGCCAGACCGGGACAGGCAGCTCCTACGAGCAGTACTTC. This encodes CASSQTGTGSSYEQYF.

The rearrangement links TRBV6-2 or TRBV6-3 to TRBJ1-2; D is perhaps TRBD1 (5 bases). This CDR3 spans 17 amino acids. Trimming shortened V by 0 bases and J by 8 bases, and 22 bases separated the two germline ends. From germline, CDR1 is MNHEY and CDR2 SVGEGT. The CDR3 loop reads CASSYSGREGPREGYTF. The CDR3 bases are TGTGCCAGCAGTTACTCCGGCAGGGAAGGCCCTCGGGAAGGCTACACCTTC.

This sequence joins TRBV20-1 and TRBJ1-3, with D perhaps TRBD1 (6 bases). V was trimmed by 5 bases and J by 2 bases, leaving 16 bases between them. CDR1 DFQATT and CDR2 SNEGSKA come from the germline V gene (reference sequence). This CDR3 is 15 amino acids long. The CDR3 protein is CSAADRRGAGNTIYF. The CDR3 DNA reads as TGCAGTGCTGCCGACAGGCGGGGTGCTGGAAACACCATATATTTT.

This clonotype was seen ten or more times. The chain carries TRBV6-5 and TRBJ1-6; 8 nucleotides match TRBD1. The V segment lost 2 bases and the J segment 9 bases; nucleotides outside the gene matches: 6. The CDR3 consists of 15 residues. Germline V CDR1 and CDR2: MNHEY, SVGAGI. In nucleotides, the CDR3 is TGTGCCAGCAGTTACAGGACAGGGTTGGGTTCACCCCTCCACTTT. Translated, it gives CASSYRTGLGSPLHF.

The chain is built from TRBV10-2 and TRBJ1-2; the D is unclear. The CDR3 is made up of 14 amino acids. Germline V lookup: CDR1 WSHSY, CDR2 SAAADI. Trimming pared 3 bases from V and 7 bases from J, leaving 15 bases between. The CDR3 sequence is CASSDPDLRSGYTF. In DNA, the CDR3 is TGCGCCAGCAGTGACCCGGACCTAAGGAGTGGCTACACCTTC.

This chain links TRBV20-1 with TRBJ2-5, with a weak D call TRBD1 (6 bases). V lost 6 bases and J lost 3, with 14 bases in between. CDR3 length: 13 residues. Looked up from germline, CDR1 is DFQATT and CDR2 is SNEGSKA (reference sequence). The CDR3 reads CSAKHTGKETQYF. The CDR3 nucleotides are TGCAGTGCAAAACATACAGGGAAAGAGACCCAGTACTTC.

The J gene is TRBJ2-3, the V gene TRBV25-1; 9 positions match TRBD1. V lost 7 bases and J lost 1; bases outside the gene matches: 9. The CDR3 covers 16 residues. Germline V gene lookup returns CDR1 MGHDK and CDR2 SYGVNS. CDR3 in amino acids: CASTGITGGGTDTQYF. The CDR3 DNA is TGTGCCAGCACAGGGATTACAGGGGGCGGCACAGATACGCAGTATTTT.

In DNA form, the CDR3 reads TGTGCCAGCAGGAGCCGGGACTTCTCGAACACTGAAGCTTTCTTT. Translation: CASRSRDFSNTEAFF. J is TRBJ1-1 and V is TRBV2; TRBD1 might be the D (5 bases). Germline assignment: CDR1 SNHLY and CDR2 FYNNEI. Trimming removed 6 bases from V and 1 base from J, with 15 bases in between. The CDR3 spans 15 residues.

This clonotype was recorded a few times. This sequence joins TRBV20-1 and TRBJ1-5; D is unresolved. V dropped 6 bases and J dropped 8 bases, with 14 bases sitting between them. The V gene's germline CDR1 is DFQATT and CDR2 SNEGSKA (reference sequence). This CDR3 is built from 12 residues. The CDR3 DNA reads TGCAGTGCAGGGTCATCAATCAAGCCCCAGCATTTT. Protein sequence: CSAGSSIKPQHF.

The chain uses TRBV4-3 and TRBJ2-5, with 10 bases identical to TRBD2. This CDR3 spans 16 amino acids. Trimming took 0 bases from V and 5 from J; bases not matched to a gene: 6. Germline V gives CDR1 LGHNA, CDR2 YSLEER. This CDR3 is CASSQDVAGGSETQYF. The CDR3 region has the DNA TGCGCCAGCAGCCAAGACGTAGCGGGAGGATCGGAGACCCAGTACTTC.

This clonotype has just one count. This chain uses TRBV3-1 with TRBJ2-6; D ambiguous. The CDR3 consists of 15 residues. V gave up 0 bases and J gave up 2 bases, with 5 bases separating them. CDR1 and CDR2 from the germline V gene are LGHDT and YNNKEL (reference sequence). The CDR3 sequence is CASSQDITGANVLTF. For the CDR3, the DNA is TGTGCCAGCAGCCAAGATATCACTGGGGCCAACGTCCTGACTTTC.

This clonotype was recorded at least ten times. The DNA of the CDR3 is TGTGCCAGCCACCGGCAGGGGGAAGGTCAGCCCCAGCATTTT. Protein: CASHRQGEGQPQHF. V is TRBV6-2 or TRBV6-3 and J is TRBJ1-5, with TRBD1 matching over 7 bases. Germline values: CDR1 MNHEY, CDR2 SVGEGT. V shed 8 bases, J shed 6 bases, and the junction held 10 bases outside the gene matches. The CDR3 covers 14 residues.

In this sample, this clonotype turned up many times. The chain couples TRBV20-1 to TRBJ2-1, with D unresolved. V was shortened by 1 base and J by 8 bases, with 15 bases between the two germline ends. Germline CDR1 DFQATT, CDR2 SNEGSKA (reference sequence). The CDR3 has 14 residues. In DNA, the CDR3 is TGCAGTGCTAGAGTCCCACTGGCTAGTGATGAGCAGTTCTTC. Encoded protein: CSARVPLASDEQFF.

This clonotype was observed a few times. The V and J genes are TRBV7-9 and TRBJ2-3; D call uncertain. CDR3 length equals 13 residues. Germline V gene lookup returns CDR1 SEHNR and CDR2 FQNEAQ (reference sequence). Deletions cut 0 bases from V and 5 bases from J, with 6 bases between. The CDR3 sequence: CASSLAVLDTQYF. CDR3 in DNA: TGTGCCAGCAGCTTAGCGGTCCTAGATACGCAGTATTTT.

The CDR3 sequence: CASSVGQGEKSPLHF. CDR3 nucleotides: TGTGCCAGCAGCGTGGGCCAGGGTGAGAAATCACCCCTCCACTTT. The V gene is TRBV5-4, the J gene TRBJ1-6, with D possibly matching TRBD1 (5 bases). V lost 4 bases and J lost 10, with 18 bases in between. Looked up from germline, CDR1 is SGHNT and CDR2 is YYREEE (reference sequence). This CDR3 region has 15 residues.

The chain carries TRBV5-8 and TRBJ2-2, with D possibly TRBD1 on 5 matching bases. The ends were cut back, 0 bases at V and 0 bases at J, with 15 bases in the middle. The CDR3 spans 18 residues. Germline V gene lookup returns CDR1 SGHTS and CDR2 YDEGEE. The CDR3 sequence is CASSLGLDSLSNTGELFF. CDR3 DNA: TGTGCCAGCAGCTTGGGACTCGACAGCCTCTCGAACACCGGGGAGCTGTTTTTT.

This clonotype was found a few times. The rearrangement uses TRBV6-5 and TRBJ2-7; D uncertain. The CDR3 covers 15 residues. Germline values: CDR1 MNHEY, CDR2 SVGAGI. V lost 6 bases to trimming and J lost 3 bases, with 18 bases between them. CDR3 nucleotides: TGTGCCAGCAGAGGCACCGGGTCAAACAACTACGAGCAGTACTTC. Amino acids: CASRGTGSNNYEQYF.